This T cell receptor beta chain was captured in a study of T cells in tumors after PD-1 blockade. At the level of the study: No patient had prior checkpoint blockade, systemic immunosuppression, or radiotherapy within 4 weeks. On average, peripheral blood gave about 120,000 TCR templates and 30,000 to 40,000 unique clonotypes. A subset received ongoing vismodegib 150 mg daily alongside anti-PD-1 therapy.

With V trimmed by 4 bases and J by 0 bases, 5 bases remained unmatched. The CDR3 has 16 amino acids. Germline values: CDR1 SGHRS, CDR2 YFSETQ. Method: immunoSEQ multiplex PCR; TCRdb's copy keeps in-frame clones and lacks some. The sample has roughly 60,000 clones; around 80% are singletons. As concerns this clone: The antigen is unknown.

Study-wide results and caveats: Blood contained approximately 40% of the tumor's TCR clonotypes.

This receptor was obtained from a human donor with basal cell carcinoma. The sequencing here drew on PBMCs, taken before anti-PD-1 treatment. The genes are TRBV5-1 and TRBJ1-2, with 11 bases aligning to TRBD1. In DNA form, the CDR3 reads TGCGCCAGCAGCCCTCGGACAGGGGGCACTAACTATGGCTACACCTTC. Residues: CASSPRTGGTNYGYTF.